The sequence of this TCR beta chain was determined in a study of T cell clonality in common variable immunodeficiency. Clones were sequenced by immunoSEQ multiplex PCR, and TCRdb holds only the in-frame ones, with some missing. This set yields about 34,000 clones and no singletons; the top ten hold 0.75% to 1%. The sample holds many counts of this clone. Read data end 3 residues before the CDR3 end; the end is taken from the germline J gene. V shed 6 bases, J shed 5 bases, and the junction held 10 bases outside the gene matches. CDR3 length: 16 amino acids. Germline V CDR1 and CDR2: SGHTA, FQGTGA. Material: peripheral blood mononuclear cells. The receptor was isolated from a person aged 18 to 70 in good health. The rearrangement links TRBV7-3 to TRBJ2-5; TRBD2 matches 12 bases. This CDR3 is CASSPGLAGFGETQYF. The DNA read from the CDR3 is TGTGCCAGCAGTCCCGGACTAGCGGGATTCGGGGAGACC.